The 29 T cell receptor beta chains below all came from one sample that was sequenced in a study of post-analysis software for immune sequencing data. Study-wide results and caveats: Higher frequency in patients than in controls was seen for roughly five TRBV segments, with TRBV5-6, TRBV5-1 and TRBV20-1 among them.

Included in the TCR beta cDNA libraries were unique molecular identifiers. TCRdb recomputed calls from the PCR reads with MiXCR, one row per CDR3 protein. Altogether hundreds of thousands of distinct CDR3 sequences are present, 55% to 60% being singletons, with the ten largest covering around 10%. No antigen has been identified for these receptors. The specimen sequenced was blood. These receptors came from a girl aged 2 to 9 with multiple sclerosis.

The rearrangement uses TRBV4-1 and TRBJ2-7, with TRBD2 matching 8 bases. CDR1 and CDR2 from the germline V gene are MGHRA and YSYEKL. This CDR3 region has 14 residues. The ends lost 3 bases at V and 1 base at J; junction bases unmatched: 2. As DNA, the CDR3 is TGCGCCAGCAGCCAGCGGGAGGTATCCTACGAGCAGTACTTC. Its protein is CASSQREVSYEQYF.

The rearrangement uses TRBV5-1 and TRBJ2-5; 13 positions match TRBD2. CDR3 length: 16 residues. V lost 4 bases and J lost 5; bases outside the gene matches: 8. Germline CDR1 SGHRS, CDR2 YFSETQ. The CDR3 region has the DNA TGCGCCAGCAGCCCTACTGGGACTAGCGGGATGGAGACCCAGTACTTC. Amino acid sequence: CASSPTGTSGMETQYF.

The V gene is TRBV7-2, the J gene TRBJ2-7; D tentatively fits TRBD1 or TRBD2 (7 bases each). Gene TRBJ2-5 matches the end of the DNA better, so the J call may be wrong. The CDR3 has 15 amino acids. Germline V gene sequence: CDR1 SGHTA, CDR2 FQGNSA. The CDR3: CASSLVARGGETQYF. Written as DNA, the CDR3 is TGTGCCAGCAGCTTAGTTGCCAGGGGGGGAGAGACCCAGTACTTC.

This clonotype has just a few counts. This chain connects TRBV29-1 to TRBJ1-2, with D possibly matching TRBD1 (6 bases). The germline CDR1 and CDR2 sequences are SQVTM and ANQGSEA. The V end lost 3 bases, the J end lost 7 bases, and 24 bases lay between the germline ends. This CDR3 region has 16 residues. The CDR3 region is CSVDLGSGDRWGGYTF. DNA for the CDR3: TGCAGCGTTGACTTGGGTTCAGGGGATCGGTGGGGTGGCTACACCTTC.

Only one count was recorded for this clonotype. The CDR3 coding sequence is TGCAGCGTTGGTACCTGGCTGGGGAGCTATGGCTACACCTTC. Translating gives CSVGTWLGSYGYTF. This chain connects TRBV29-1 to TRBJ1-2; D unresolved. V shed 4 bases and J shed 4 bases, with 16 bases lying between them. Germline lookup yields CDR1 SQVTM and CDR2 ANQGSEA. The CDR3 has 14 amino acids.

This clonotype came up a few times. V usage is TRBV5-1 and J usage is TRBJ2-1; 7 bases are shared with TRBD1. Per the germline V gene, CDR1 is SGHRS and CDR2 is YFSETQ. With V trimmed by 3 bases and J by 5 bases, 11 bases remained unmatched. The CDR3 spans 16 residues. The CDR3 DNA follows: TGCGCCAGCAGCTACGGGGCGGACAGGATAAACAATGAGCAGTTCTTC. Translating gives CASSYGADRINNEQFF.

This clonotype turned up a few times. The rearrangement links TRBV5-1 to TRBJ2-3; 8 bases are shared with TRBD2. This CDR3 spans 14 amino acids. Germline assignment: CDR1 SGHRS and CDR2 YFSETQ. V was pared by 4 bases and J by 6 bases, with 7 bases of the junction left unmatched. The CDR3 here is CASSLVSGVDTQYF. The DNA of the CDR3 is TGCGCCAGCAGCCTAGTTAGCGGGGTGGATACGCAGTATTTT.

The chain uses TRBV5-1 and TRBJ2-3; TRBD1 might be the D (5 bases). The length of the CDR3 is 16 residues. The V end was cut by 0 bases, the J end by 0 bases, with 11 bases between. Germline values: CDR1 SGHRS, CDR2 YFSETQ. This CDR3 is CASSLVRVTSTDTQYF. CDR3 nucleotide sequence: TGCGCCAGCAGCTTGGTCAGGGTAACTAGCACAGATACGCAGTATTTT.

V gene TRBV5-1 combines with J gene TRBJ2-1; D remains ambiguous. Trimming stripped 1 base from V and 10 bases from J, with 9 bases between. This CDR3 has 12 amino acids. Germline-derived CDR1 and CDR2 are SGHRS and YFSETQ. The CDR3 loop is CASSLSLGEQFF. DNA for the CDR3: TGCGCCAGCAGCTTGTCGCTTGGGGAGCAGTTCTTC.

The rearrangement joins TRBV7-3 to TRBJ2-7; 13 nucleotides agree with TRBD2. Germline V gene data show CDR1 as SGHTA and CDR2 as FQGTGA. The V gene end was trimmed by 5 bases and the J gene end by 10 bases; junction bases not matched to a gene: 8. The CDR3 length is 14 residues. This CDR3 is CASSPGTSGTFQYF. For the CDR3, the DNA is TGTGCCAGCAGCCCCGGGACTAGCGGGACTTTTCAGTACTTC.

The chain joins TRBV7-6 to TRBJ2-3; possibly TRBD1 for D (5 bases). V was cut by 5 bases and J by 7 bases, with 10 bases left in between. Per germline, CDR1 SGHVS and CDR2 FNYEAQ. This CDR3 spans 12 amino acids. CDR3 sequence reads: CASSPQGNTQYF. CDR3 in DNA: TGTGCCAGCAGCCCCCAGGGCAATACGCAGTATTTT.

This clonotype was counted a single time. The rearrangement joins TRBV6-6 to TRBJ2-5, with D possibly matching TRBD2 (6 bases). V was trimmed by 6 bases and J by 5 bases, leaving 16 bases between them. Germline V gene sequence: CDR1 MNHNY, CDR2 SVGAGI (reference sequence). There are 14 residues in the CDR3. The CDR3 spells CASRKEGKGETQYF. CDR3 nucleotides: TGTGCCAGCAGGAAGGAGGGAAAAGGGGAGACCCAGTACTTC.

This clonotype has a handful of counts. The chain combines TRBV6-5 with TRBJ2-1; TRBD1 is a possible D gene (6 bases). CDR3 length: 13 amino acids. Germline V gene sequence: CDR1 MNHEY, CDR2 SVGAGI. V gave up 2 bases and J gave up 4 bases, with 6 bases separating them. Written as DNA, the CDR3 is TGTGCCAGCAGTTACACAGGGTACAATGAGCAGTTCTTC. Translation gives CASSYTGYNEQFF.

In nucleotides, the CDR3 is TGTGCCAGCAGCTTTGTTTCAGGGGGCGGCGAAAAACTGTTTTTT. This translates into CASSFVSGGGEKLFF. The chain carries TRBV7-2 and TRBJ1-4; 8 bases are a match to TRBD1. This CDR3 comprises 15 residues. Germline V gives CDR1 SGHTA, CDR2 FQGNSA. Trimming cost V 3 bases and J 8 bases; bases outside gene matches: 8.

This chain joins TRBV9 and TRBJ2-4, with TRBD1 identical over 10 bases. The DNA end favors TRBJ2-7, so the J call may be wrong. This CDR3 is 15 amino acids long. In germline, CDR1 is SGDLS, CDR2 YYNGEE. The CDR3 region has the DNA TGTGCCAGCAGCGTCGAGGGGACAGGGGCATACGAGCAGTACTTC. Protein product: CASSVEGTGAYEQYF.

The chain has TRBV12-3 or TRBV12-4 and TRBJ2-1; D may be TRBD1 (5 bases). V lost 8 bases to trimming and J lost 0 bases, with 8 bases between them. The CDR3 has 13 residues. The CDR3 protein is CASGASSYNEQFF. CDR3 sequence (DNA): TGTGCCAGCGGGGCCAGCTCCTACAATGAGCAGTTCTTC.

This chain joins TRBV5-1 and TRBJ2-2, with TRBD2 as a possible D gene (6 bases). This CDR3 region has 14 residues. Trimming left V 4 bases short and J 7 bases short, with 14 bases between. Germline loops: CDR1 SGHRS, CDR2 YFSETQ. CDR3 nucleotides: TGCGCCAGCAGCCCGGGAGAACGGAACGGGGAGCTGTTTTTT. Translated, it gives CASSPGERNGELFF.

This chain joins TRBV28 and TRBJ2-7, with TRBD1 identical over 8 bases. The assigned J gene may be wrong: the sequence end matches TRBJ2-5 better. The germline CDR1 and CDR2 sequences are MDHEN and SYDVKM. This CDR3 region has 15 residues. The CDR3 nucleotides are TGTGCCAGCAGTTCCCCAGGGACAGGCGAAGAGACCCAGTACTTC. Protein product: CASSSPGTGEETQYF.

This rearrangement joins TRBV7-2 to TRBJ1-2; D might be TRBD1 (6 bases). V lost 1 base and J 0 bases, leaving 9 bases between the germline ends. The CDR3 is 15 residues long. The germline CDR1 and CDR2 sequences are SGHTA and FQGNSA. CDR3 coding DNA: TGTGCCAGCAGCTTAGAACAGGGACCTAACTATGGCTACACCTTC. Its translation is CASSLEQGPNYGYTF.

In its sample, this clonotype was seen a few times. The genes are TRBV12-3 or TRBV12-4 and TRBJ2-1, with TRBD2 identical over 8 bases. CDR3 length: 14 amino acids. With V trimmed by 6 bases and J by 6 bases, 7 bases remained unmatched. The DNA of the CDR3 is TGTGCCAGCAGGCCTCCGGGGGGGTTCAATGAGCAGTTCTTC. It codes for CASRPPGGFNEQFF.

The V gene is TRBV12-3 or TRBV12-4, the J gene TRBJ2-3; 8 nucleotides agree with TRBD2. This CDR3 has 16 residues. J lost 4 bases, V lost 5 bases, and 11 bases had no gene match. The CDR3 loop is CASSKLGLASADTQYF. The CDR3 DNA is TGTGCCAGCAGTAAACTCGGACTAGCTAGCGCAGATACGCAGTATTTT.

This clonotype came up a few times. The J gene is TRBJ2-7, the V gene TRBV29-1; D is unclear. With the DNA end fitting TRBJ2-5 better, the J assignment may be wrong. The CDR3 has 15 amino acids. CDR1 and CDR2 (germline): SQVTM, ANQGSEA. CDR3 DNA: TGCAGCGTTAGATCGGCTTCTCTTATAACGGAGACCCAGTACTTC. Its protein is CSVRSASLITETQYF.

CDR3 sequence: CASSERGSGPYNEQFF. DNA of the CDR3: TGTGCCAGCAGTGAACGGGGGAGCGGACCATACAATGAGCAGTTCTTC. The gene calls are TRBV25-1 and TRBJ2-1; D might be TRBD2 (6 bases). The CDR3 is 16 amino acids. Trimming cost V 2 bases and J 4 bases, with 15 bases left between them. Per germline, CDR1 MGHDK and CDR2 SYGVNS.

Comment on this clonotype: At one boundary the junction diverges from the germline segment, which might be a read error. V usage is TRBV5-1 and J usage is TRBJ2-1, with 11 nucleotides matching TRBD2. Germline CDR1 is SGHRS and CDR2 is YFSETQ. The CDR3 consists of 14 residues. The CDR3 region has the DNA TGCGCCGGCAGCGCCCTAGCGGGAGGCAGTGAGCAGTTCTTC. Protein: CAGSALAGGSEQFF.

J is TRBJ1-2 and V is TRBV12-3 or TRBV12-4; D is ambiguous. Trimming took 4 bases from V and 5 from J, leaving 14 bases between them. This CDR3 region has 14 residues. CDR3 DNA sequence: TGTGCCAGCAGTTCGGGGTCTCCAGGATATGGCTACACCTTC. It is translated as CASSSGSPGYGYTF.

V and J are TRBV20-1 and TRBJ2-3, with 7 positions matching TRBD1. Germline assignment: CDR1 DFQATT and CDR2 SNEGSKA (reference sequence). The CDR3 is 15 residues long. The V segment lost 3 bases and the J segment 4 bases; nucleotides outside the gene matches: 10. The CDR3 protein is CSASLQGSVADTQYF. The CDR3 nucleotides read TGCAGTGCTAGCTTACAGGGGAGTGTAGCAGATACGCAGTATTTT.

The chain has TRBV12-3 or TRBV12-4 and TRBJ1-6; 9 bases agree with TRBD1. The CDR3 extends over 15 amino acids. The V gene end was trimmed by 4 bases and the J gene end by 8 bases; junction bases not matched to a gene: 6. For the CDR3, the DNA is TGTGCCAGCAGTTCCGGGACAGGGAGACATTCACCCCTCCACTTT. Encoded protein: CASSSGTGRHSPLHF.

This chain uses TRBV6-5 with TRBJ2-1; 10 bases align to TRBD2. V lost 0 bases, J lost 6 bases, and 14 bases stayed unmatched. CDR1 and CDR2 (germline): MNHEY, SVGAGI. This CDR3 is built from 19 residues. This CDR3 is CASSYSGAAGGPLGNEQFF. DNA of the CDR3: TGTGCCAGCAGTTACTCGGGGGCAGCGGGAGGGCCGTTAGGCAATGAGCAGTTCTTC.

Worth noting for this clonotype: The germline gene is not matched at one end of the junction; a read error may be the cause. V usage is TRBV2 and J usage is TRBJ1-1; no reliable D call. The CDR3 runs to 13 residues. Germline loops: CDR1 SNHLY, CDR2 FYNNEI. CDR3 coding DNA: TGCGCCAGCAGTGATCGTCTGAACACTGAAGCTTTCTTT. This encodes CASSDRLNTEAFF.